The 8 T cell receptor beta chains below come from one sample, sequenced in a study of Tregs in tolerant kidney transplant recipients. Profiling relied on immunoSEQ multiplex PCR, and the TCRdb table lists in-frame clones only, not all of them. Among 75,000 to 95,000 clones listed, approximately 92% were seen once. The sequencing input was CD8+ T cells from blood. The receptors originated from a human donor in good health.

The chain joins TRBV9 to TRBJ2-1; D is perhaps TRBD1 or TRBD2 (5 bases each). The CDR3 spans 13 residues. From germline, CDR1 is SGDLS and CDR2 YYNGEE. Deletions cut 0 bases from V and 7 bases from J, with 8 bases between. The CDR3 loop reads CASSVGGANEQFF. The CDR3 DNA sequence: TGTGCCAGCAGCGTAGGAGGGGCAAATGAGCAGTTCTTC.

The CDR3 DNA sequence: TGTGCCAGCAGTTACTCGCCCGGGACCGAACGAAACACCATATATTTT. Amino acids: CASSYSPGTERNTIYF. The chain recombines TRBV6-5 with TRBJ1-3; D may be TRBD1 (5 bases). Trimming shortened V by 0 bases and J by 5 bases, and 14 bases separated the two germline ends. Germline CDR1 reads MNHEY; CDR2 reads SVGAGI. This CDR3 has 16 amino acids.

The chain carries TRBV6-5 and TRBJ2-2, with D perhaps matching TRBD2 (5 bases). In germline, CDR1 is MNHEY, CDR2 SVGAGI. The CDR3 spans 15 residues. V lost 0 bases, J lost 7 bases, and 12 bases lay in between. The CDR3 nucleotides read TGTGCCAGCAGTTACTCGGAGGACGGTGGCGGGGAGCTGTTTTTT. This sequence encodes CASSYSEDGGGELFF.

This clone was found once. The chain recombines TRBV2 with TRBJ2-5, with 7 bases lining up with TRBD2. The length of the CDR3 is 13 residues. Trimming took 5 bases from V and 5 from J; bases not matched to a gene: 5. The germline CDR1 and CDR2 sequences are SNHLY and FYNNEI. CDR3 residues: CASSIGGTETQYF. CDR3 coding DNA: TGTGCCAGCAGTATCGGGGGGACGGAGACCCAGTACTTC.

This chain joins TRBV5-4 and TRBJ1-1; 7 bases are a match to TRBD1. This CDR3 contains 14 residues. V shed 2 bases and J 5 bases; nucleotides not matched to a gene: 6. Germline CDR1 SGHNT, CDR2 YYREEE (reference sequence). DNA of the CDR3: TGTGCCAGCAGCTTATCAGGGGGATGGACTGAAGCTTTCTTT. Translated: CASSLSGGWTEAFF. The full variable domain, with the rest looked up from reference TRBV5-4 and TRBJ1-1, is ETGVTQSPTHLIKTRGQQVTLRCSSQSGHNTVSWYQQALGQGPQFIFQYYREEENGRGNFPPRFSGLQFPNYSSELNVNALELDDSALYLCASSLSGGWTEAFFGQGTRLTVV.

The CDR3 nucleotides read TGTGCCAGCAGCGTATATGATACCGGGGAGCTGTTTTTT. It is translated as CASSVYDTGELFF. The chain employs TRBV9 and TRBJ2-2; D unclear. CDR1 is SGDLS, CDR2 YYNGEE, per germline. V dropped 1 base and J dropped 5 bases, with 6 bases sitting between them. The CDR3 spans 13 residues.

This sequence joins TRBV29-1 and TRBJ2-7; D perhaps matches TRBD1 (5 bases). Germline loops: CDR1 SQVTM, CDR2 ANQGSEA. CDR3 size: 12 residues. The ends were cut back, 0 bases at V and 6 bases at J, with 9 bases in the middle. DNA for the CDR3: TGCAGCGTTGAAGATAACAGGCTCGAGCAGTACTTC. Amino acids: CSVEDNRLEQYF.

The V gene is TRBV2, the J gene TRBJ1-2, with TRBD1 matching 7 bases. Germline V gene sequence: CDR1 SNHLY, CDR2 FYNNEI. The ends lost 1 base at V and 3 bases at J; junction bases unmatched: 5. The CDR3 is 15 residues long. The CDR3 sequence: CASSEVGTEDYGYTF. The CDR3, as DNA: TGTGCCAGCAGTGAAGTAGGGACAGAAGACTATGGCTACACCTTC.